These T cell receptor beta chains were read from a single sample in a study of cytomegalovirus exposure and HLA in healthy donors. Assay: immunoSEQ multiplex PCR; the TCRdb copy retains only in-frame clones and omits some. The sample includes roughly 130,000 clones, over 60% of them seen just once. Material for sequencing was PBMCs. The receptors originated from a male donor in good health and CMV-seropositive. CDR3s include the opening cysteine and the closing phenylalanine or tryptophan. The D gene is left open where the match is weak. Not all rows give a size; the values are once, few, many and, for expanded clones, a class.

>TRBV7-9|TRBJ1-1|-|-
TGTGCCAGCAGCTTAGGGGACTTGAACACTGAAGCTTTCTTT
CASSLGDLNTEAFF
>TRBV6-5|TRBJ1-6|-|-
TGTGCCAGCAGTTACCCTGCACAGGGCCCCCTCCACTTT
CASSYPAQGPLHF
>TRBV7-3|TRBJ2-5|-|-
TGTGCCAGCAGCTTATCCGCGGGATTTGAGACCCAGTACTTC
CASSLSAGFETQYF
>TRBV2|TRBJ1-3|-|-
TGTGCCAGCAGTGAAGGGGGCCGGAACACCATATATTTT
CASSEGGRNTIYF
>TRBV7-9|TRBJ2-7|TRBD1|-
TGTGCCAGCCTTCCCCCGGGACAGGGTTGGGGCGAGCAGTACTTC
CASLPPGQGWGEQYF
>TRBV7-2|TRBJ2-5|-|-
TGTGCCAGCAGCACCGTTTGGACTCAAGAGACCCAGTACTTC
CASSTVWTQETQYF
>TRBV1|TRBJ2-5|-|-
TGCACCAGCAGCCAAGTATGTAGCGGGGGACCGGAGACCCAGTACTTC
CTSSQVCSGGPETQYF
>TRBV10-3|TRBJ1-1|-|few
TGTGCCATCAGTGGACTGGAAACTGAAGCTTTCTTT
CAISGLETEAFF
>TRBV18|TRBJ2-2|-|-
TGTGCCAGCTCACCATTCCCAGGGGAGAACACCGGGGAGCTGTTTTTT
CASSPFPGENTGELFF
>TRBV7-9|TRBJ2-1|-|-
TGTGCCAGCAGCTCGACAGGATACAATGAGCAGTTCTTC
CASSSTGYNEQFF
>TRBV7-3|TRBJ2-2|-|-
TGTGCCAGCAGCCAGGTTGCGAACACCGGGGAGCTGTTTTTT
CASSQVANTGELFF
>TRBV18|TRBJ2-2|-|-
TGTGCCAGCTCACCACTAGTAGCTGATACCGGGGAGCTGTTTTTT
CASSPLVADTGELFF
>TRBV5-1|TRBJ1-1|TRBD1|-
TGCGCCAGCAGCTGGACAGGGGGATCGGGCACTGAAGCTTTCTTT
CASSWTGGSGTEAFF
>TRBV18|TRBJ1-5|-|-
TGTGCCAGCTCACCGCGGGACAATCAGCCCCAGCATTTT
CASSPRDNQPQHF
>TRBV18|TRBJ2-5|-|-
TGTGCCAGCTCACCCTTAACGGGGGTTCAAGAGACCCAGTACTTC
CASSPLTGVQETQYF
>TRBV27|TRBJ2-5|-|-
TGTGCCAGCAGTTCGGGGGGCCTAGGGACCCAGTACTTC
CASSSGGLGTQYF
>TRBV6-5|TRBJ1-6|TRBD1|-
TGTGCCAGCAGGGGGACAGGGAATTCACCCCTCCACTTT
CASRGTGNSPLHF
>TRBV19|TRBJ2-2|TRBD2|once
TGTGCCAGTAGTATATCTAGCGGGAGCACCGGGGAGCTGTTTTTT
CASSISSGSTGELFF
>TRBV2|TRBJ1-2|TRBD1|-
TGTGCCAGCAGTGAATGGAGAACAGGGGTTGGCTACACCTTC
CASSEWRTGVGYTF
>TRBV15|TRBJ2-3|TRBD2|-
TGTGCCACCAGCAGAGCCCGTGGACTAGCTAGCACAGATACGCAGTATTTT
CATSRARGLASTDTQYF
>TRBV10-3|TRBJ1-3|-|-
TGTGCCATCAGTGAGCGGGATTCTGGAAACACCATATATTTT
CAISERDSGNTIYF
>TRBV28|TRBJ2-5|-|-
TGTGCCAGCAACATTAACAGGGATTTAGGAGAGACCCAGTACTTC
CASNINRDLGETQYF
>TRBV27|TRBJ2-5|-|few
TGTGCCAGCAGGCCTCTAGAGTACCAAGAGACCCAGTACTTC
CASRPLEYQETQYF
>TRBV7-8|TRBJ2-5|TRBD1|-
TGTGCCAGCAGCTTAATCGTCGGGCAGGGGGAAGAGACCCAGTACTTC
CASSLIVGQGEETQYF
>TRBV9|TRBJ2-2|-|-
TGTGCCAGCAGCGTAGATCCGGGTCCCACCGGGGAGCTGTTTTTT
CASSVDPGPTGELFF
>TRBV15|TRBJ1-5|-|-
TGTGCCACCAGCAGAGAGAGGGCTCAGCCCCAGCATTTT
CATSRERAQPQHF
>TRBV7-4|TRBJ2-5|-|once
TGTGCCAGCAGCGGGGGCCCAGGGAAGACCCAGTACTTC
CASSGGPGKTQYF
>TRBV19|TRBJ2-7|TRBD2|-
TGTGCCAGTAGTATGGAAAACGGGGGGACCACCTACGAGCAGTACTTC
CASSMENGGTTYEQYF
>TRBV6-5|TRBJ2-7|TRBD2|once
TGTGCCAGCAGTTATGCCGGCGGGAGAGGTCCTCCCGAGCAGTACTTC
CASSYAGGRGPPEQYF
>TRBV6-4|TRBJ2-6|-|few
TGTGCCAGCAGTGAGTCAGAAAGGGCCAACGTCCTGACTTTC
CASSESERANVLTF
>TRBV27|TRBJ2-5|TRBD1|-
TGTGCCAGCAGTTTTTTGGGGACAGGGGTCGGAGAGACCCAGTACTTC
CASSFLGTGVGETQYF
>TRBV6-6|TRBJ2-3|-|few
TGTGCCAGCACGGGTCCCACGGGAGAGGGAGATACGCAGTATTTT
CASTGPTGEGDTQYF
>TRBV5-1|TRBJ1-2|TRBD1|few
TGCGCCAGCAGCTCCTCAGGGGGCGAATATGGCTACACCTTC
CASSSSGGEYGYTF
>TRBV5-1|TRBJ1-2|-|-
TGCGCCAGCAGGAGGTCAACGACTAACTATGGCTACACCTTC
CASRRSTTNYGYTF
>TRBV6-5|TRBJ1-1|-|-
TGTGCCAGCAGTTACCTCTCAGGGGCGGGTATACGCGAAGCTTTCTTT
CASSYLSGAGIREAFF
>TRBV21-1|TRBJ2-1|-|once
TGTGCCAGCAGCAAAGTGGAATCCCCTTCCCTTGGACACTACAATGAGCAGTTCTTC
CASSKVESPSLGHYNEQFF
>TRBV6-5|TRBJ1-2|-|once
TGTGCCAGCAGTTTCGGTTTGTACTATGGCTACACCTTC
CASSFGLYYGYTF
>TRBV30|TRBJ1-6|-|-
TGTGCCTGGAGGCTAGGACCGGGAAATTCACCCCTCCACTTT
CAWRLGPGNSPLHF
>TRBV19|TRBJ1-4|-|-
TGTGCCAGTAGTAATACGGAGCTCAATGAAAAACTGTTTTTT
CASSNTELNEKLFF
>TRBV20-1|TRBJ1-2|-|-
TGCAGTGCAACAGGAATCTATGGCTACACCTTC
CSATGIYGYTF
>TRBV6-5|TRBJ2-1|TRBD2|-
TGTGCCAGCAGTTCAAGACTAGCGGGGGACTACAATGAGCAGTTCTTC
CASSSRLAGDYNEQFF
>TRBV2|TRBJ2-7|-|-
TGTGCCAGCAATCGGGTCCGCTACGAGCAGTACTTC
CASNRVRYEQYF
>TRBV5-4|TRBJ1-2|-|-
TGTGCCAGCAGCTTGCGACTCTCGGGGAACTATGGCTACACCTTC
CASSLRLSGNYGYTF
>TRBV13|TRBJ2-1|TRBD2|-
TGTGCCAGCCTTACTAGCGGGAGGGCCTATGAGCAGTTCTTC
CASLTSGRAYEQFF
>TRBV7-6|TRBJ1-1|-|-
TGTGCCAGCAGCTCCGGATCGGGTACAGGATCGAACACTGAAGCTTTCTTT
CASSSGSGTGSNTEAFF
>TRBV13|TRBJ2-2|TRBD2|-
TGTGCCAGCAGCCCAATTCCTAGCGGGGGGGCCGGGGAGCTGTTTTTT
CASSPIPSGGAGELFF
>TRBV10-3|TRBJ1-1|TRBD1|-
TGTGCCATCAGTAAGGGACAGGGGAACACTGAAGCTTTCTTT
CAISKGQGNTEAFF
>TRBV2|TRBJ2-2|-|-
TGTGCCAGCCAAGGCAGGGGCACCGGGGAGCTGTTTTTT
CASQGRGTGELFF
>TRBV19|TRBJ2-7|-|-
TGTGCCAGTAGTTCCCGGACAGAGCTATACGAGCAGTACTTC
CASSSRTELYEQYF
>TRBV14|TRBJ1-1|TRBD1|-
TGTGCCAGCAGCCAAGGAGCGGGGCAGGGGGCATGGTGGACTGAAGCTTTCTTT
CASSQGAGQGAWWTEAFF
>TRBV9|TRBJ2-2|-|once
TGTGCCAGCACTGCGGGGGCCCTGCGGGACACCGGGGAGCTGTTTTTT
CASTAGALRDTGELFF
>TRBV18|TRBJ2-7|-|-
TGTGCCAGCCACGGCGGGACCTCCTACGAGCAGTACTTC
CASHGGTSYEQYF
>TRBV7-2|TRBJ2-1|TRBD2|-
TGTGCCAGCAGCTTAGGGGTCCAGCGGGAGGGGTACAATGAGCAGTTCTTC
CASSLGVQREGYNEQFF
>TRBV27|TRBJ2-3|TRBD2|few
TGTGCCAGCAGCGGACTAGTTATGGATACGCAGTATTTT
CASSGLVMDTQYF
>TRBV6-5|TRBJ2-7|-|-
TGTGCCAGCAGCCTATCCCGGGCCTACGAGCAGTACTTC
CASSLSRAYEQYF
>TRBV7-6|TRBJ2-3|-|-
TGTGCCAGCAGCTCCACAAAGCTTGCGGGGTATACAGATACGCAGTATTTT
CASSSTKLAGYTDTQYF
>TRBV4-2|TRBJ2-5|TRBD2|few
TGTGCCAGCAGCCGACTGGGTAGCGGGAGGGAGGAGACCCAGTACTTC
CASSRLGSGREETQYF
>TRBV9|TRBJ2-1|-|-
TGTGCCAGCAGCCCTCCGGGGAGCCTTCCGCTGGAGCAGTTCTTC
CASSPPGSLPLEQFF
>TRBV5-4|TRBJ2-1|TRBD1|-
TGTGCCAGCAGCCTGGGACAGGAGTACTACAATGAGCAGTTCTTC
CASSLGQEYYNEQFF